This T cell receptor (beta chain) was recovered during a study of T cell responses to AZD1222 COVID-19 vaccine. For the study at large: Pooling was applied to second doses at about 4 or about 12 weeks. Whole-study results and caveats: Repertoires were obtained only post-peak T cell response. Regions 160-218 and 743-854 dominated among vaccine-associated CD4 TCRs spanning spike.

Comment on this clone: Its antigen is as yet unknown.

The CDR3 spans 14 residues. Germline V gene sequence: CDR1 KGHSH, CDR2 LQKENI. Trimming cost V 1 base and J 7 bases; bases outside gene matches: 3. Here immunoSEQ multiplex PCR was the method, and the copy in TCRdb shows in-frame clones only, minus some. The sample holds 130,000 to 150,000 clones; 91% are singletons and the top ten take more than 1.4%. This sequence originates from an adult in good health. Sequenced material: peripheral blood, taken on day 0 of AZD1222 vaccination. This sequence joins TRBV18 and TRBJ1-4; TRBD1 matches 7 bases. The CDR3: CASSPQGAREKLFF. CDR3 coding DNA: TGTGCCAGCTCACCACAGGGGGCTCGTGAAAAACTGTTTTTT.